This TCR delta chain was recorded in a study of γδ T cells in repeated Plasmodium falciparum infection. TCRdb fed the multiplex PCR reads into CATT to redo clone calling. The sample gives tens of thousands of delta-chain clones, approximately 1.7% of which show up once; 15% is in the top ten. This clone was counted at least ten times. Specimen: gamma-delta T cells from blood. This sequence was found in a pool of human donors (malaria-infected and uninfected, not separated).

Here the CDR3 DNA reads TGTGCTCTTGGGGAACTGTACCTATCCCCTCCGACGCGACGACGGCAGAAACTCATCTTT. Translated, it gives CALGELYLSPPTRRRQKLIF. V is TRDV1 and J is TRDJ1; D is undetermined. The CDR3 consists of 20 residues. Trimming removed 0 bases from V and 8 bases from J, with 31 bases in between. Germline CDR1 TSWWSYY, CDR2 QGS.